The sequence of this T cell receptor beta chain was determined in a study of regulatory T cells in long-lasting Graves disease. Overall study context: Newly diagnosed Graves' patients took antithyroid drugs under 3 months.

This clonotype has ten or more counts. Arm-PCR of CDR3 regions and iRepertoire HTBI primers were the basis on which TCR beta libraries were built. TCRdb called the multiplex PCR reads again in MiXCR, with one record for every CDR3 protein. The table has hundreds of thousands of distinct CDR3 sequences, approximately 13% seen once. Germline assignment: CDR1 SQVTM and CDR2 ANQGSEA. The CDR3 is made up of 12 amino acids. The V end was cut by 7 bases, the J end by 6 bases, with 16 bases between. Described time point: newly diagnosed GD, antithyroid drugs for less than 3 months. Extracted RNA from PBMCs served as the source of the TCR library. The data were also submitted as part of a second study, on T cells in Graves' hyperthyroidism and ophthalmopathy. This second study says: Participants, patients aged 18 to 65, had newly diagnosed hyperthyroidism with a duration under 2 months. HTBI primers were employed in a first-round RT-PCR of the TCR CDR3.

V usage is TRBV29-1 and J usage is TRBJ2-7, with D perhaps assigned TRBD1 or TRBD2 (5 bases each). This TCR derives from a young man with Graves disease. The sequenced sample was peripheral blood mononuclear cells (PBMCs), obtained at new diagnosis, from a patient treated with antithyroid drugs. CDR3 DNA sequence: TGCAGCGCCCGGACAAAGAGGGGCGAGCAGTACTTC. It translates to CSARTKRGEQYF.